A single sample is the source of the 27 T cell receptor beta chains below, sequenced in a study of blood T cells in healthy people across ages. Combining a sample-barcoded 5' primer with a J-beta primer mix, a second PCR ran for roughly 6 to 11 cycles. TCRdb fed the 5' RACE reads into MiXCR, producing one record per CDR3 protein. Here the sample spans some 670,000 distinct CDR3 sequences, approximately 52% being singletons. Sequencing used blood. These receptors all come from a woman older than 75 in good health.

The CDR3 DNA reads TGTGCCAGCAGTTCACCTGCGGGGTCTTACGAGCAGTACTTC. Translating it yields CASSSPAGSYEQYF. V gene TRBV12-3 or TRBV12-4 combines with J gene TRBJ2-7, with D perhaps TRBD2 (6 bases). Trimming left V 4 bases short and J 4 bases short, with 14 bases between. The CDR3 contains 14 residues.

Ten or more counts support this clonotype. CDR3 coding DNA: TGTGCCAGCACCGTAATTGCGCCAGGGAACTATGGCTACACCTTC. Translating it yields CASTVIAPGNYGYTF. J is TRBJ1-2 and V is TRBV5-5; a possible D gene is TRBD1 (5 bases). CDR1 is SGHKS and CDR2 is YYEKEE in the germline V gene (reference sequence). CDR3 size: 15 residues. Trimming took off 6 bases at V and 2 bases at J, with 17 bases between the two ends.

As concerns this clonotype: This may stem from a read error, because a much larger clone lies one nucleotide away. V usage is TRBV15 and J usage is TRBJ2-7, with TRBD1 as a possible D gene (5 bases). V lost 0 bases, J lost 2 bases, and 17 bases lay in between. The CDR3 covers 17 residues. Germline CDR1 and CDR2: LNHNV and YYDKDF (reference sequence). CDR3 sequence: CATSRDWATASAYEQYF. CDR3 nucleotides: TGTGCCACCAGCAGAGATTGGGCGACAGCTTCGGCCTACGAGCAGTACTTC.

The rearrangement joins TRBV12-3 or TRBV12-4 to TRBJ2-3, with 7 bases lining up with TRBD2. The CDR3 runs 16 residues. Losses at the gene ends were 5 bases for V and 2 bases for J; bases not matched to a gene: 10. CDR3 DNA: TGTGCCAGCAGTAAGCGCAGCGGGGTGCCCACAGATACGCAGTATTTT. Translating it yields CASSKRSGVPTDTQYF.

This clonotype was counted a few times. A single base separates this from a much larger clone, so it may be a read error. The CDR3 loop is CASSGGLAGDEQYF. CDR3 DNA sequence: TGTGCCAGCAGCGGGGGACTAGCGGGAGACGAGCAGTACTTC. The chain uses TRBV7-2 and TRBJ2-7; 14 bases line up with TRBD2. The CDR3 runs 14 residues. The junction had 2 bases not matched to a gene; V was cut back by 5 bases and J by 5 bases. Germline loops: CDR1 SGHTA, CDR2 FQGNSA. Looking up the rest from reference TRBV7-2 and TRBJ2-7 gives the full variable domain: GAGVSQSPSNKVTEKGKDVELRCDPISGHTALYWYRQSLGQGLEFLIYFQGNSAPDKSGLPSDRFSAERTGGSVSTLTIQRTQQEDSAVYLCASSGGLAGDEQYFGPGTRLTVT.

In this sample, this clonotype turned up a few times. This chain joins TRBV7-9 and TRBJ2-1, with D unresolved. Trimming stripped 1 base from V and 2 bases from J, with 9 bases between. The CDR3 spans 15 residues. CDR1 SEHNR and CDR2 FQNEAQ come from the germline V gene (reference sequence). Here the CDR3 reads CASSLEVYPYNEQFF. DNA of the CDR3: TGTGCCAGCAGCTTAGAGGTTTATCCCTACAATGAGCAGTTCTTC.

This clonotype showed up many times. This chain links TRBV5-1 with TRBJ2-1, with D tentatively TRBD1 or TRBD2 (5 bases each). CDR3 size: 13 residues. V was trimmed by 7 bases and J by 8 bases, leaving 16 bases between them. Germline CDR1 is SGHRS and CDR2 is YFSETQ. The chain's CDR3 is CASQSGLGDEQFF. CDR3 nucleotides: TGCGCCAGCCAATCGGGGCTCGGCGATGAGCAGTTCTTC.

The chain joins TRBV4-1 to TRBJ2-5; D unresolved. The V and J ends lost 4 bases and 11 bases respectively, with 23 bases between them. Germline CDR1 reads MGHRA; CDR2 reads YSYEKL. The CDR3 has 15 amino acids. CDR3 bases: TGCGCCAGCAGCCTAAGTGGCTCCAACCCCAATGAGCAGTACTTC. Residues: CASSLSGSNPNEQYF.

The chain recombines TRBV29-1 with TRBJ1-2, with TRBD1 matching over 9 bases. The CDR3 length is 13 residues. V trimming: 5 bases; J trimming: 7 bases; junction bases outside the gene matches: 8. Germline CDR1 SQVTM, CDR2 ANQGSEA. In nucleotides, the CDR3 is TGCAGCGTTACAGGGGGCTTAGAGGGTGGCTACACCTTC. It codes for CSVTGGLEGGYTF.

This clonotype was recorded many times. This chain joins TRBV4-1 and TRBJ2-3, with D possibly being TRBD2 (5 bases). The CDR3 sequence is 13 residues long. The germline V gene has CDR1 MGHRA and CDR2 YSYEKL. The V and J ends lost 8 bases and 0 bases respectively, with 9 bases between them. The CDR3 protein is CASEGASTDTQYF. DNA of the CDR3: TGCGCCAGCGAGGGAGCTAGCACAGATACGCAGTATTTT.

This clonotype was detected ten times or more. The rearrangement uses TRBV27 and TRBJ2-7; D remains unclear. CDR1 MNHEY and CDR2 SMNVEV come from the germline V gene (reference sequence). This CDR3 is 13 amino acids long. The V end was cut by 3 bases, the J end by 3 bases, with 9 bases between. This CDR3 reads CASSFRANYEQYF. The CDR3, as DNA: TGTGCCAGCAGTTTCCGGGCTAACTACGAGCAGTACTTC.

The chain recombines TRBV20-1 with TRBJ1-4; 7 positions agree with TRBD1. The CDR3 has 15 residues. The junction had 4 bases not matched to a gene; V was cut back by 3 bases and J by 0 bases. Looked up from germline, CDR1 is DFQATT and CDR2 is SNEGSKA (reference sequence). The CDR3 DNA follows: TGCAGTGCTAGGGGGGACAGCACAACTAATGAAAAACTGTTTTTT. Amino acid sequence: CSARGDSTTNEKLFF.

This clonotype came up once. The rearrangement links TRBV29-1 to TRBJ2-7, with 15 nucleotides matching TRBD2. Germline CDR1 is SQVTM and CDR2 is ANQGSEA. CDR3 length equals 15 residues. J lost 4 bases, V lost 6 bases, and 7 bases had no gene match. The CDR3 DNA reads as TGCAGCGTGGGGGGACTAGCGGGAGGTCCGTACGAGCAGTACTTC. It is translated as CSVGGLAGGPYEQYF.

This clonotype has at least ten counts. This chain uses TRBV4-1 with TRBJ1-2; TRBD1 is a possible D gene (6 bases). The germline gives CDR1 MGHRA, CDR2 YSYEKL. This CDR3 comprises 17 residues. V lost 3 bases to trimming and J lost 7 bases, with 24 bases between them. The CDR3 sequence: CASSHATGRGAAFGYTF. CDR3 DNA sequence: TGCGCCAGCAGCCACGCTACGGGGCGGGGGGCCGCATTTGGCTACACCTTC.

V is TRBV4-1 and J is TRBJ1-5, with no clear D. CDR1 is MGHRA, CDR2 YSYEKL, per germline. The CDR3 runs to 13 residues. V shed 1 base and J shed 7 bases, with 8 bases lying between them. CDR3 nucleotide sequence: TGCGCCAGCAGCCAAGTTATTCAGCAGCCCCAGCATTTT. This codes for CASSQVIQQPQHF.

This clonotype occurred many times. This chain links TRBV3-1 with TRBJ2-5, with a weak D call TRBD1 (5 bases). This CDR3 spans 14 amino acids. Deletions cut 4 bases from V and 2 bases from J, with 11 bases between. Germline V lookup: CDR1 LGHDT, CDR2 YNNKEL (reference sequence). The DNA for the CDR3 is TGTGCCAGCAGCCCCTGGACACCTCAAGAGACCCAGTACTTC. Translated: CASSPWTPQETQYF.

This clonotype was recorded many times. This chain joins TRBV4-2 and TRBJ2-1; 12 bases match TRBD2. This CDR3 contains 16 residues. With 5 bases clipped from V and 6 bases from J, the junction kept 8 bases outside the gene matches. Germline CDR1 is LGHNA and CDR2 is YNFKEQ. The CDR3 DNA is TGTGCCAGCAGCGCCCAACTAGCGGGAGGCGGCAATGAGCAGTTCTTC. Translated: CASSAQLAGGGNEQFF.

Concerning this clonotype itself: A much larger clone lies one base from this, so it may be a read error. The chain recombines TRBV12-3 or TRBV12-4 with TRBJ2-1, with 12 bases fitting TRBD2. The CDR3 covers 16 residues. After removal of 7 bases from V and 12 bases from J, the junction contained 16 bases not matched to a gene. The CDR3 DNA is TGTGCCAGCACTGATCCACGGACTAGCGGGATCAGTGTGCAGTTCTTC. Protein: CASTDPRTSGISVQFF.

Concerning this clonotype itself: This may stem from a read error, because a much larger clone lies one nucleotide away. The CDR3 nucleotides read TGTGCCAGCGAAGAGCAGTACTTC. Protein: CASEEQYF. The rearrangement joins TRBV21-1 to TRBJ2-7. TRBV21-1 is described as a pseudogene. The CDR3 is 8 amino acids.

This clonotype was seen ten or more times. This chain connects TRBV7-6 to TRBJ1-1; D gene uncertain. The V gene's germline CDR1 is SGHVS and CDR2 FNYEAQ. This CDR3 region has 14 residues. V lost 4 bases, J lost 3 bases, and 12 bases lay in between. Here the CDR3 DNA reads TGTGCCAGCAGCTCCCTCCGGGGAGACACTGAAGCTTTCTTT. Protein sequence: CASSSLRGDTEAFF.

In its sample, this clonotype was seen many times. The chain carries TRBV7-3 and TRBJ2-1; the match to TRBD1 covers 8 bases. Per germline, CDR1 SGHTA and CDR2 FQGTGA. The CDR3 contains 14 residues. The trim removed 6 bases at V and 8 bases at J, leaving 9 bases unmatched. CDR3 nucleotide sequence: TGTGCCAGCAGTCCAGGGGGCAGCGTTTATGAGCAGTTCTTC. It yields the protein CASSPGGSVYEQFF.

This chain uses TRBV6-6 with TRBJ1-6; perhaps TRBD1 as D (5 bases). The germline V gene encodes CDR1 MNHNY and CDR2 SVGAGI (reference sequence). Trimming removed 6 bases from V and 0 bases from J, with 12 bases in between. This CDR3 is built from 16 residues. CDR3 loop: CASSPGASSYNSPLHF. The CDR3 coding sequence is TGTGCCAGCAGCCCCGGGGCCAGCTCCTATAATTCACCCCTCCACTTT.

This clonotype turned up a few times. V and J are TRBV7-2 and TRBJ1-5; D perhaps matches TRBD1 (6 bases). The CDR3 has 11 residues. Germline V gene sequence: CDR1 SGHTA, CDR2 FQGNSA. V was clipped by 5 bases and J by 10 bases, with 9 bases between them. Written as DNA, the CDR3 is TGTGCCAGCAGCATAGGGGGACCCCAGCATTTT. Translating gives CASSIGGPQHF.

The chain is built from TRBV12-3 or TRBV12-4 and TRBJ1-4; D gene ambiguous. The CDR3 sequence is 14 residues long. Trimming removed 3 bases at V and 8 bases at J, with 13 bases between. CDR3 sequence: CASSFVGVGEKLFF. The CDR3 coding sequence is TGTGCCAGCAGTTTTGTCGGGGTTGGGGAAAAACTGTTTTTT.

This clonotype was seen at least ten times. J is TRBJ2-3 and V is TRBV20-1; a weak D match, TRBD2 (5 bases). The CDR3 is made up of 11 amino acids. V was trimmed by 4 bases and J by 6 bases, leaving 8 bases between them. Looked up from germline, CDR1 is DFQATT and CDR2 is SNEGSKA (reference sequence). CDR3 nucleotide sequence: TGCAGTGCTACCCGCGGGGATACGCAGTATTTT. As protein: CSATRGDTQYF.

The chain employs TRBV25-1 and TRBJ2-5; TRBD2 might be the D (5 bases). Germline lookup yields CDR1 MGHDK and CDR2 SYGVNS. The CDR3 totals 12 residues. V was shortened by 4 bases and J by 11 bases, with 14 bases between the two germline ends. The CDR3 DNA follows: TGTGCCAGCAGTGGGCAGGCGGAGGAGCAGTACTTC. Translated: CASSGQAEEQYF.

J is TRBJ2-1 and V is TRBV20-1, with 8 positions matching TRBD1. The CDR3 has 14 amino acids. Germline V gives CDR1 DFQATT, CDR2 SNEGSKA (reference sequence). Trimming cost V 3 bases and J 7 bases; bases outside gene matches: 8. The chain's CDR3 is CSARSPQGVNEQFF. Here the CDR3 DNA reads TGCAGTGCTAGGTCCCCACAGGGGGTGAATGAGCAGTTCTTC.